The rows below give T cell receptor beta chains drawn from one sample of a study of cytomegalovirus exposure and HLA in healthy donors. Some clones are missing from TCRdb's copy, which holds only in-frame ones; the method was immunoSEQ multiplex PCR. The table has hundreds of thousands of clones, about three quarters seen once. Material: PBMCs. The receptors were gathered from a woman in her sixties or seventies in good health and CMV-seropositive. Each CDR3 is given with its conserved first and last residue. Fields, in order: J gene, CDR3 length, V gene, D gene, clone size, CDR3 DNA, CDR3 protein. A D gene is named only where the DNA matches it firmly. Clone size appears in some rows only: once, few, many, or a class for an expanded clone.

TRBJ1-2 13 TRBV15 TRBD1 once TGTGCCACCAGCAGGGGACAGCTGTATGGCTACACCTTC CATSRGQLYGYTF
TRBJ2-5 14 TRBV19 TRBD1 NA TGTGCCAGTAGTACCGGACAGGGCGGGGAGACCCAGTACTTC CASSTGQGGETQYF
TRBJ2-3 15 TRBV7-2 TRBD1 NA TGTGCCAGCAGCAAGAGACAGGGGGCCTCAGATACGCAGTATTTT CASSKRQGASDTQYF
TRBJ1-2 14 TRBV18 TRBD1 NA TGTGCCAGCTCATCTCAAGGGGGCGCCGATGGCTACACCTTC CASSSQGGADGYTF
TRBJ2-7 12 TRBV28 NA once TGTGCCAGCAGTTTATCAGGGTTTGAGCAGTACTTC CASSLSGFEQYF
TRBJ1-5 15 TRBV7-9 NA NA TGTGCCAGCAGCTTAGACGGTTCTAGCAATCAGCCCCAGCATTTT CASSLDGSSNQPQHF
TRBJ1-1 15 TRBV5-1 TRBD1 NA TGCGCCAGCAGCTTGGCACAGGGGGCCGGAACTGAAGCTTTCTTT CASSLAQGAGTEAFF
TRBJ1-1 14 TRBV28 TRBD1 NA TGTGCCACTAACTCCAGGGGGACGGGAACTGAAGCTTTCTTT CATNSRGTGTEAFF
TRBJ2-2 16 TRBV5-1 NA NA TGCGCCAGCAGCTCCGGGACAACTACGAACACCGGGGAGCTGTTTTTT CASSSGTTTNTGELFF
TRBJ1-5 15 TRBV18 NA NA TGTGCCAGCTCACCGGGGGCCGGATACAATCAGCCCCAGCATTTT CASSPGAGYNQPQHF
TRBJ2-5 13 TRBV19 TRBD2 NA TGTGCCAGTAGTATAAATTTCGCGGGAGAGCAGTACTTC CASSINFAGEQYF
TRBJ2-3 15 TRBV30 TRBD2 few TGTGCCTGGAGTGTACTCCGGGAGGGCCGAGATACGCAGTATTTT CAWSVLREGRDTQYF
TRBJ1-1 12 TRBV6-1 NA NA TGTGCCAGCAGTAACGGGGGGCGGGTAGCTTTCTTT CASSNGGRVAFF
TRBJ2-1 16 TRBV18 TRBD2 NA TGTGCCAGCTCCCCGCCGGGACTAGCGTCCTACAATGAGCAGTTCTTC CASSPPGLASYNEQFF
TRBJ1-1 14 TRBV6-5 NA NA TGTGCCAGCAGCCCAATAGGGGAGGGGACTGAAGCTTTCTTT CASSPIGEGTEAFF
TRBJ1-5 13 TRBV6-1 NA few TGTGCCAGCAGTGCGACAGGCAATCAGCCCCAGCATTTT CASSATGNQPQHF
TRBJ1-1 16 TRBV28 TRBD1 NA TGTGCCAGCAGTCTCATGACAGGGGCAGGGTCCACTGAAGCTTTCTTT CASSLMTGAGSTEAFF
TRBJ2-7 14 TRBV4-2 TRBD1 NA TGTGCCAGCAGCCATCAACAGGGGGCTTACGAGCAGTACTTC CASSHQQGAYEQYF
TRBJ2-2 15 TRBV5-1 TRBD1 NA TGCGCCAGCAGCTTACGACAGGGTAACACCGGGGAGCTGTTTTTT CASSLRQGNTGELFF
TRBJ2-1 14 TRBV30 TRBD2 NA TGTGCCTGGAGGGCTAGCGGGAGGAAGGATGAGCAGTTCTTC CAWRASGRKDEQFF
TRBJ2-7 15 TRBV18 TRBD2 NA TGTGCCAGCTCACCACAAAGCGGGGGGCGCTACGAGCAGTACTTC CASSPQSGGRYEQYF
TRBJ1-2 15 TRBV23-1 NA NA TGCGCCAGCAGTCAATCGGGGGGGGCTAACTATGGCTACACCTTC CASSQSGGANYGYTF
TRBJ1-2 14 TRBV25-1 TRBD1 NA TGTGCCAGCAGTGACTCGACAGGGCTCTATGGCTACACCTTC CASSDSTGLYGYTF
TRBJ1-3 15 TRBV7-9 NA NA TGTGCCAGCAGCTTAGTTACTGACTCTGGAAACACCATATATTTT CASSLVTDSGNTIYF
TRBJ1-4 12 TRBV29-1 NA NA TGCAGCGTGAGCCACGGGGGGGAGAAACTGTTTTTT CSVSHGGEKLFF
TRBJ1-5 15 TRBV6-1 TRBD1 once TGTGCCAGCAGTGAAGGGGACAGGGAATGGCAGCCCCAGCATTTT CASSEGDREWQPQHF
TRBJ2-5 15 TRBV11-1 NA once TGTGCCAGCAGCTTAGATGGCAGAAACCAAGAGACCCAGTACTTC CASSLDGRNQETQYF
TRBJ2-4 14 TRBV7-2 NA NA TGTGCCAGCAGCTCACAGGGTGGGGGCGACATTCAGTACTTC CASSSQGGGDIQYF
TRBJ2-3 12 TRBV5-1 NA NA TGCGCCAGCAACCTCCGCGGAGATACGCAGTATTTT CASNLRGDTQYF
TRBJ1-4 14 TRBV5-1 NA once TGCGCCAGCAGCTTGACGGGACTCAATGAAAAACTGTTTTTT CASSLTGLNEKLFF
TRBJ1-6 13 TRBV6-4 NA NA TGTGCCAGCAGTGGGCAGGGCGGTTCACCCCTCCACTTT CASSGQGGSPLHF
TRBJ2-7 18 TRBV5-1 TRBD2 once TGCGCCAGCAGCTTGGGAGGGACTAGCGGGAGTCTTGGAAACGAGCAGTACTTC CASSLGGTSGSLGNEQYF
TRBJ2-2 14 TRBV2 NA NA TGTGCCAGCGGGCAGCAGGGGGGCACCGGGGAGCTGTTTTTT CASGQQGGTGELFF
TRBJ2-1 13 TRBV5-1 TRBD2 NA TGCGCCAGCGGGACTAGCGGGACCAATGAGCAGTTCTTC CASGTSGTNEQFF
TRBJ1-2 15 TRBV4-3 NA NA TGCGCCAGCAGCCAAGGGGCAGGGCCTAACTATGGCTACACCTTC CASSQGAGPNYGYTF
TRBJ2-5 13 TRBV5-1 NA NA TGCGCCAGCAGCCCACAGGGAAAGGAGACCCAGTACTTC CASSPQGKETQYF
TRBJ1-2 14 TRBV5-4 NA NA TGTGCCAGCAGCGAAGACAGCCAGTGGGTTGGCTACACCTTC CASSEDSQWVGYTF
TRBJ1-2 14 TRBV28 NA NA TGTGCCAGCAGGTCCTCCGGACAGCGCTATGGCTACACCTTC CASRSSGQRYGYTF
TRBJ1-5 15 TRBV19 NA NA TGTGCCAGTAGTATGAGCAGGGCCCTCAATCAGCCCCAGCATTTT CASSMSRALNQPQHF
TRBJ2-5 11 TRBV30 NA NA TGTGCCTGGGTCTCGGGGGAGACCCAGTACTTC CAWVSGETQYF
TRBJ1-5 15 TRBV2 NA NA TGTGCCAGCAGTGTCGGACAGATAGGCAATCAGCCCCAGCATTTT CASSVGQIGNQPQHF
TRBJ1-2 15 TRBV15 NA few TGTGCCACCAGCAGAGGGGGGGGTGGAGACTATGGCTACACCTTC CATSRGGGGDYGYTF
TRBJ2-7 14 TRBV5-6 NA NA TGTGCCAGCAGTCGCCGGCGAGGCTTCTACGAGCAGTACTTC CASSRRRGFYEQYF
TRBJ1-5 15 TRBV7-6 NA NA TGTGCCAGCAGATTATCCAGGGATGCTAATCAGCCCCAGCATTTT CASRLSRDANQPQHF
TRBJ1-2 13 TRBV4-3 NA NA TGCGCCAGCAGCCAAGCACGGAACTATGGCTACACCTTC CASSQARNYGYTF
TRBJ2-3 14 TRBV15 TRBD1 NA TGTGCCACCAGCAGAGTTCAGGGGGCTGGTACGCAGTATTTT CATSRVQGAGTQYF